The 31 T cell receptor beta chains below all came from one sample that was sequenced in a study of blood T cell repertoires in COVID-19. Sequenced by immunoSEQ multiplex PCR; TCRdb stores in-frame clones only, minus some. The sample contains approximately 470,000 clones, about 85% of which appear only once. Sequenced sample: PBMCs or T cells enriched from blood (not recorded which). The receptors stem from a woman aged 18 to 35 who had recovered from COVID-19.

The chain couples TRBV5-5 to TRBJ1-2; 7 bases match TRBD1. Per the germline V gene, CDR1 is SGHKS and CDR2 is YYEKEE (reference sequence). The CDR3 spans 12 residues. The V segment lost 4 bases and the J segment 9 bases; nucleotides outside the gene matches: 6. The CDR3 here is CASSRGTESYTF. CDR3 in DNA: TGTGCCAGCAGCAGGGGGACAGAGAGCTACACCTTC. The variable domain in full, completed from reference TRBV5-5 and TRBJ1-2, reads DAGVTQSPTHLIKTRGQQVTLRCSPISGHKSVSWYQQVLGQGPQFIFQYYEKEERGRGNFPDRFSARQFPNYSSELNVNALLLGDSALYLCASSRGTESYTFGSGTRLTVV.

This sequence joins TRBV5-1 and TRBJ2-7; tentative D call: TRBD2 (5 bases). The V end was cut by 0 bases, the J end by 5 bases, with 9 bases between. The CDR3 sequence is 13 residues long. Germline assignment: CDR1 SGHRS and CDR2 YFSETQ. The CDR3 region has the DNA TGCGCCAGCAGCTTGGCCGACTATAACGAGCAGTACTTC. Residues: CASSLADYNEQYF.

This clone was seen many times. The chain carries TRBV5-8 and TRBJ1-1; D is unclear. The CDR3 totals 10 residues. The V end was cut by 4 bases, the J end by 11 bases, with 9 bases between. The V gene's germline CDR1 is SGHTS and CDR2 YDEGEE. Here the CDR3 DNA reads TGTGCCAGCAGCCCTACCTCGGCTTTCTTT. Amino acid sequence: CASSPTSAFF.

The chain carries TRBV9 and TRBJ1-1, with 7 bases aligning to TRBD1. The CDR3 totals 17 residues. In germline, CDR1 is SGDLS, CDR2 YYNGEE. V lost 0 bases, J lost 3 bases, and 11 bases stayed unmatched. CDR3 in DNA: TGTGCCAGCAGCGTAGATGGGGCGGGGACAGAACACACTGAAGCTTTCTTT. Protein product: CASSVDGAGTEHTEAFF.

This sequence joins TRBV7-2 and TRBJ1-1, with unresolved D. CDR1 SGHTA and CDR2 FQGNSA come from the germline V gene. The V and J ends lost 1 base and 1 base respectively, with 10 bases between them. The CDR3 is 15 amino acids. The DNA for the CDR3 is TGTGCCAGCAGCTTAGGTCCCGCAGGGAACACTGAAGCTTTCTTT. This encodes CASSLGPAGNTEAFF.

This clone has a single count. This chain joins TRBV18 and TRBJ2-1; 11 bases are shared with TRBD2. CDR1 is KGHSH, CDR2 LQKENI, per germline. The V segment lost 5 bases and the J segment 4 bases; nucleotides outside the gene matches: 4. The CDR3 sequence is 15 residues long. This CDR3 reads CASSTSGGPYNEQFF. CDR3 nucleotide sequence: TGTGCCAGCTCAACTAGCGGGGGCCCTTACAATGAGCAGTTCTTC.

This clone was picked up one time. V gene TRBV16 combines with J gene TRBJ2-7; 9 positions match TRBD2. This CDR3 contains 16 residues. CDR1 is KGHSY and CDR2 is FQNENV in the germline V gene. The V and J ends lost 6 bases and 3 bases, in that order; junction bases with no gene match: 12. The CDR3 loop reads CASSPWRRGGIYEQYF. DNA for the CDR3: TGTGCCAGCAGTCCTTGGAGGCGGGGGGGCATCTACGAGCAGTACTTC.

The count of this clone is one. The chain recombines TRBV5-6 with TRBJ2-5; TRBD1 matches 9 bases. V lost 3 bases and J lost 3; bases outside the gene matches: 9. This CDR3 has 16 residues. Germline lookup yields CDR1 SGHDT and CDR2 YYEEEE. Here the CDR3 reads CASSSYTGGAEETQYF. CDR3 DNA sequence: TGTGCCAGCAGCTCCTACACAGGGGGCGCGGAAGAGACCCAGTACTTC.

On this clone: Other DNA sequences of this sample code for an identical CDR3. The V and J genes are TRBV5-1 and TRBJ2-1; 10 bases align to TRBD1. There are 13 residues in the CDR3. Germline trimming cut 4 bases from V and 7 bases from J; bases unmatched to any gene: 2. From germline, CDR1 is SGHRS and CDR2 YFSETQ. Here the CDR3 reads CASSVDRGNEQFF. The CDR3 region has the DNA TGCGCCAGCAGCGTGGACAGGGGGAATGAGCAGTTCTTC.

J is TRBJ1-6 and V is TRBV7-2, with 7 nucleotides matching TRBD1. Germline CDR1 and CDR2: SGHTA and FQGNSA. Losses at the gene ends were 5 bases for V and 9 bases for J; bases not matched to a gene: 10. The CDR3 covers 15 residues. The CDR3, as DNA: TGTGCCAGCAGCCCAGGAGGGACAGAGCCTTCACCCCTCCACTTT. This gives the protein CASSPGGTEPSPLHF.

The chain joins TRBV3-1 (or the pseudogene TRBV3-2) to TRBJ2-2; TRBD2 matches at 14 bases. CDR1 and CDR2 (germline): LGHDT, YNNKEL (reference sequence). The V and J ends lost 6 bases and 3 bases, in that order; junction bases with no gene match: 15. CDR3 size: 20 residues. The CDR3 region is CASSPDPRLAGGSYTGELFF. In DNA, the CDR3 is TGTGCCAGCAGTCCGGACCCACGACTAGCGGGGGGGTCATACACCGGGGAGCTGTTTTTT.

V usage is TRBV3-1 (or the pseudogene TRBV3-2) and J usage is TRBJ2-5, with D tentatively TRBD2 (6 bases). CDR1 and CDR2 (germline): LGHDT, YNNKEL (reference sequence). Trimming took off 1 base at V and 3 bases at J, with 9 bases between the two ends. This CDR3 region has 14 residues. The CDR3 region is CASSQGGEEETQYF. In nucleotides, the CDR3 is TGTGCCAGCAGCCAAGGAGGGGAGGAAGAGACCCAGTACTTC.

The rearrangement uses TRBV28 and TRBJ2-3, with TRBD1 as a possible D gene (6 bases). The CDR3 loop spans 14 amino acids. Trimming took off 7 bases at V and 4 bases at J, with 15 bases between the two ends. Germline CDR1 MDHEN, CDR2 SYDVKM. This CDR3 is CASKFRGNSDTQYF. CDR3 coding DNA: TGTGCCAGCAAATTCAGGGGCAATTCAGATACGCAGTATTTT.

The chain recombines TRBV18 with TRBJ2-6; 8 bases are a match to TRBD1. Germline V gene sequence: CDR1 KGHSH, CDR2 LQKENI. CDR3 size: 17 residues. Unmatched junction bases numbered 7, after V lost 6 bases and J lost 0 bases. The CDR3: CASSGTGYYSGANVLTF. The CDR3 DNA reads TGTGCCAGCTCTGGGACAGGCTACTACTCTGGGGCCAACGTCCTGACTTTC. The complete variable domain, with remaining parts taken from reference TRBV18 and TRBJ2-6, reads NAGVMQNPRHLVRRRGQEARLRCSPMKGHSHVYWYRQLPEEGLKFMVYLQKENIIDESGMPKERFSAEFPKEGPSILRIQQVVRGDSAAYFCASSGTGYYSGANVLTFGAGSRLTVL.

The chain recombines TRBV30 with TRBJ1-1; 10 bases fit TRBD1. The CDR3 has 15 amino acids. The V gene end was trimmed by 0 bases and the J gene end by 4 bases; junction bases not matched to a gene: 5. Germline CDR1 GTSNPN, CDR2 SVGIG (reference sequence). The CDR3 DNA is TGTGCCTGGAGTGTACGAGGGACAGGGGTCACTGAAGCTTTCTTT. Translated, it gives CAWSVRGTGVTEAFF.

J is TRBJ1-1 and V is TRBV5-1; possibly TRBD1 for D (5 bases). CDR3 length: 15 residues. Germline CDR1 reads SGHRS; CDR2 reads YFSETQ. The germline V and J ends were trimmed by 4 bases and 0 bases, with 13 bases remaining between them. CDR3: CASSPPTDLNTEAFF. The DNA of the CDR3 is TGCGCCAGCAGCCCCCCGACAGACTTGAACACTGAAGCTTTCTTT.

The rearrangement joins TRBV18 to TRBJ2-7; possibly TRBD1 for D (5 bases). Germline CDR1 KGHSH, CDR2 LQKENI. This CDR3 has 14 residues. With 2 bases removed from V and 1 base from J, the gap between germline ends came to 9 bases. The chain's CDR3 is CASSPSTESYEQYF. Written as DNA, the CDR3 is TGTGCCAGCTCACCATCGACAGAATCCTACGAGCAGTACTTC.

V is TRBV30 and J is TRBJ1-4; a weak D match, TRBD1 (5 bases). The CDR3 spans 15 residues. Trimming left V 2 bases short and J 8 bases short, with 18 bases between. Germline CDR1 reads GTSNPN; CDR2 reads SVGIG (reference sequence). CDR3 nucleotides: TGTGCCTGGAGTTTCCTGGGCAGGGAAGGGGAAAAACTGTTTTTT. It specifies CAWSFLGREGEKLFF.

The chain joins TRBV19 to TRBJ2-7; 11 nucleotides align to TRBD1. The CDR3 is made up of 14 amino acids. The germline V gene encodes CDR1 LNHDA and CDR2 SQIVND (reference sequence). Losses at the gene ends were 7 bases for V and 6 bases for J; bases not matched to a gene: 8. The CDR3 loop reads CASKFRDRGSEQYF. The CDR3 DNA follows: TGTGCCAGTAAATTTAGGGACAGGGGGAGCGAGCAGTACTTC.

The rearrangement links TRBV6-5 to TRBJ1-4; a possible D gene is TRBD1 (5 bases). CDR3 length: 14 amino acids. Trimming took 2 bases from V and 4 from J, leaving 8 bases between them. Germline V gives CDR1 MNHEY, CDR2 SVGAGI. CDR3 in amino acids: CASSYGQGNEKLFF. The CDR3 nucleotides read TGTGCCAGCAGTTACGGGCAGGGTAATGAAAAACTGTTTTTT.

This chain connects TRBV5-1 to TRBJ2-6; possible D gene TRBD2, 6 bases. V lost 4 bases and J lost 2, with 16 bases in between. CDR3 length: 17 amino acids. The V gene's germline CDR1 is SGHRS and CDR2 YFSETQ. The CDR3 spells CASSIEARGTGANVLTF. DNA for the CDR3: TGCGCCAGCAGCATAGAAGCGCGGGGAACTGGGGCCAACGTCCTGACTTTC.

In DNA form, the CDR3 reads TGTGCCAGCAGCCAAGGGACAGGAGCTTTCTTT. Protein: CASSQGTGAFF. The chain couples TRBV2 to TRBJ1-1; 8 nucleotides match TRBD1. Germline assignment: CDR1 SNHLY and CDR2 FYNNEI. Unmatched junction bases numbered 4, after V lost 6 bases and J lost 10 bases. This CDR3 is built from 11 residues. Full variable domain (outside the CDR3, taken from reference TRBV2 and TRBJ1-1): EPEVTQTPSHQVTQMGQEVILRCVPISNHLYFYWYRQILGQKVEFLVSFYNNEISEKSEIFDDQFSVERPDGSNFTLKIRSTKLEDSAMYFCASSQGTGAFFGQGTRLTVV.

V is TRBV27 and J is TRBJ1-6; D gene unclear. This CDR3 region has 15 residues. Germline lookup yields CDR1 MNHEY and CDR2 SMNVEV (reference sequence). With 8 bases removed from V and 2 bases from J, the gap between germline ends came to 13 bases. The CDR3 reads CASGEDGAYNSPLHF. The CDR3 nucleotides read TGTGCCAGCGGGGAGGACGGCGCCTATAATTCACCCCTCCACTTT.

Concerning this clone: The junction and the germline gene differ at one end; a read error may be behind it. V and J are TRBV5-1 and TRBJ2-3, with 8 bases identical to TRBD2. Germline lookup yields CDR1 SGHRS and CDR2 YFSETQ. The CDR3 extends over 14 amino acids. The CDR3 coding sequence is TGCGCCAGCAGCTCCAGGACTAGCAAAGATACGCAGTATTTT. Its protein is CASSSRTSKDTQYF.

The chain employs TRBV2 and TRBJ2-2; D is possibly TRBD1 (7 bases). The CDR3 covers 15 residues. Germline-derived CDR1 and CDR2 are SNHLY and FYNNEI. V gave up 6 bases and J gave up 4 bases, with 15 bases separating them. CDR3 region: CASSSGGSSTGELFF. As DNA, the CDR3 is TGTGCCAGCAGCTCAGGGGGGTCATCCACCGGGGAGCTGTTTTTT.

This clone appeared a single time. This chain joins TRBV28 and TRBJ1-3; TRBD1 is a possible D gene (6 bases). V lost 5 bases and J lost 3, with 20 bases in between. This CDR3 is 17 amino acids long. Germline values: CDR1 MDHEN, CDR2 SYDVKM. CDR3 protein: CASSLGEGGLFGNTIYF. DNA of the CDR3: TGTGCCAGCAGTCTCGGGGAGGGGGGACTGTTTGGAAACACCATATATTTT.

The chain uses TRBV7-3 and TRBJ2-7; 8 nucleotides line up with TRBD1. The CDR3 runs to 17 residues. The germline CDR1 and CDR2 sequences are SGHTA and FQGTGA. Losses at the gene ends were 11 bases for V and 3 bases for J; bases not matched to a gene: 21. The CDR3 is CAPPRDRIPTISYEQYF. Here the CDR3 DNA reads TGTGCCCCGCCGCGGGACAGGATCCCCACGATTAGCTACGAGCAGTACTTC.

In DNA form, the CDR3 reads TGTGCCATCCAAGCAGGTCCGTCCTACGAGCAGTACTTC. Residues: CAIQAGPSYEQYF. The chain combines TRBV10-3 with TRBJ2-7; D uncertain. The length of the CDR3 is 13 residues. Germline lookup yields CDR1 ENHRY and CDR2 SYGVKD. V lost 8 bases and J lost 1, with 12 bases in between.

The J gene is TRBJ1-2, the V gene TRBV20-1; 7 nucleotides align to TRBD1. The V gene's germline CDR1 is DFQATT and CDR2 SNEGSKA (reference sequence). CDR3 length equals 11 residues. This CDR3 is CGSPRQGGYTF. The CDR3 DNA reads TGCGGCTCACCTAGACAGGGAGGCTACACCTTC.

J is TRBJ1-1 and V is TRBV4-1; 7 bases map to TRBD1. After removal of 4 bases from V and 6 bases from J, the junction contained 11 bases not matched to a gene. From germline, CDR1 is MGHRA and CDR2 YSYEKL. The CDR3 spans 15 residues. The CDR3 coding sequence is TGCGCCAGCAGCCTATGGGCAGGGGGAGCGGCTGAAGCTTTCTTT. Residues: CASSLWAGGAAEAFF.

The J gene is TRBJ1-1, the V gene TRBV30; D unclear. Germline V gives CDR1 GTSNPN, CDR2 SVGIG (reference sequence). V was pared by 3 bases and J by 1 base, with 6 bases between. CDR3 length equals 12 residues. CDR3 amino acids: CAWRYWNTEAFF. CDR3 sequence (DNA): TGTGCCTGGAGATACTGGAACACTGAAGCTTTCTTT.